This T cell receptor (beta chain) was obtained from a study of response to subunit inactivated influenza vaccine (dated by TCRdb to 2016 to 2018). Some background on the complete study: To follow how T cells responded to a trivalent subunit inactivated influenza vaccine, the researchers relied on deep quantitative profiling of the T cell receptor repertoire. Results the study describes overall, beyond this receptor: The authors proposed that each seasonal influenza vaccination may bring in only a limited number of new T cells.

Germline trimming amounts to 2 bases on V and 5 bases on J, with 9 as the count of junction bases outside the gene matches. Via the germline V gene, CDR1 is SGHTA and CDR2 FQGNSA. Taken from cysteine to phenylalanine, the CDR3 has 15 residues. Here the CDR3 DNA is all that survives: 45 bases in frame from base 1. The protocol used for the library was RT-PCR. Instrument on record: Illumina HiSeq 2500. Starting from the raw public reads, TCRdb applied fastp trimming at Q25, assembled clones with MiXCR and retained in-frame beta chains. Duplicate CDR3 protein sequences are folded into a single record with the most common DNA and genes. The sample has fewer than 250,000 distinct CDR3 sequences on record, around 14% of them singletons. The ten largest clones represent approximately 24% of the sample. This clonotype has more than one count but fewer than ten. It lacks a known antigen. Base qualities are not provided; no much larger clone lies one nucleotide away.

This receptor was obtained from a man aged 50-60 years who received an inactivated influenza vaccine. Donor details come from another sample of the same person, matched by shared clones. Sample: CD8+ T cells sorted from PBMCs, taken 4 to 6 days after vaccination. This receptor chain uses TRBV7-2 and TRBJ2-7; TRBD2 lines up with 7 middle nucleotides. The nucleotide sequence is given as TGTGCCAGCAGCTTAAATCCGGGGGGAGGGAACGAGCAGTACTTC. Its protein is CASSLNPGGGNEQYF.